The rows below give T cell receptor beta chains drawn from one sample of a study of identifying expanded T cells in peripheral blood. TCRdb keeps only in-frame clones here, not all; method: immunoSEQ multiplex PCR. This table holds 70,000 to 100,000 clones, around 89% found once. The sample taken for sequencing was blood. All receptors derive from a person between 18 and 75 years old in good health. CDR3s include the opening cysteine and the closing phenylalanine or tryptophan. A D gene is named only where the DNA matches it firmly. The size field is filled for only some rows; it gives once, few, many or a size class.

>.|TRBD1|14|TRBV27|TRBJ2-1
CASSFQGAYNEQFF
TGTGCCAGCAGTTTTCAGGGGGCCTACAATGAGCAGTTCTTC
>.|TRBD2|15|TRBV7-7|TRBJ2-3
CASSPGTSGGGTQYF
TGTGCCAGCAGCCCCGGGACTAGCGGGGGAGGTACGCAGTATTTT
>.|.|17|TRBV4-3|TRBJ1-1
CASSQGVARQLSTEAFF
TGCGCCAGCAGCCAAGGTGTGGCTAGGCAGTTGAGCACTGAAGCTTTCTTT
>.|.|14|TRBV11-2|TRBJ1-1
CASSFIRANTEAFF
TGTGCCAGCAGCTTCATACGGGCGAACACTGAAGCTTTCTTT
>.|TRBD1|15|TRBV6-1|TRBJ1-5
CASRQTDRGGQPQHF
TGTGCCAGCAGACAAACCGACAGGGGGGGTCAGCCCCAGCATTTT
>many|TRBD1|14|TRBV4-2|TRBJ2-5
CASSQEQGRKIQYF
TGTGCCAGCAGCCAAGAACAGGGGAGAAAGATCCAGTACTTC
>.|.|15|TRBV4-3|TRBJ2-7
CASSRLGINSYEQYF
TGCGCCAGCAGCCGGCTCGGGATAAACTCCTACGAGCAGTACTTC
>.|TRBD1|15|TRBV10-2|TRBJ2-5
CASSESKGQQETQYF
TGCGCCAGCAGTGAGTCTAAGGGACAGCAAGAGACCCAGTACTTC
>once|.|13|TRBV6-4|TRBJ2-3
CASSDDQTDTQYF
TGTGCCAGCAGTGACGACCAAACAGATACGCAGTATTTT
>.|.|16|TRBV2|TRBJ1-5
CASSEGWGLGNQPQHF
TGTGCCAGCAGTGAGGGCTGGGGGCTAGGCAATCAGCCCCAGCATTTT
>.|.|16|TRBV5-6|TRBJ2-3
CASSWPRDSGTDTQYF
TGTGCCAGCAGCTGGCCAAGGGACTCGGGCACAGATACGCAGTATTTT
>.|.|11|TRBV27|TRBJ1-5
CASSLKRFQHF
TGTGCCAGCAGTTTAAAAAGGTTCCAGCATTTT
>.|.|18|TRBV5-1|TRBJ1-3
CASSFRTGSRNSGNTIYF
TGCGCCAGCAGCTTTCGGACTGGGAGTCGGAATTCTGGAAACACCATATATTTT
>.|TRBD2|14|TRBV5-1|TRBJ2-3
CASSPGLATDTQYF
TGCGCCAGCAGCCCCGGACTAGCGACAGATACGCAGTATTTT
>.|.|16|TRBV10-3|TRBJ1-6
CAISESGTGSNSPLHF
TGTGCCATCAGTGAGTCGGGTACAGGGTCCAATTCACCCCTCCACTTT
>.|TRBD2|14|TRBV7-2|TRBJ2-7
CASSPGLAAYEQYF
TGTGCCAGCAGCCCTGGGCTAGCGGCCTACGAGCAGTACTTC
>.|.|13|TRBV5-1|TRBJ1-2
CASSPGHNYGYTF
TGCGCCAGCAGCCCCGGACACAACTATGGCTACACCTTC
>.|.|13|TRBV5-1|TRBJ2-7
CASSLGRAYEQYF
TGCGCCAGCAGCTTGGGACGGGCCTACGAGCAGTACTTC